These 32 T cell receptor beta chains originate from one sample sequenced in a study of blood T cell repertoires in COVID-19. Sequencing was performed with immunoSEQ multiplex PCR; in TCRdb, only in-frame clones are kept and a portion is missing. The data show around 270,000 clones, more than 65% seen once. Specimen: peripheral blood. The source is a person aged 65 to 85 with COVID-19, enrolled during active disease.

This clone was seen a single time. The DNA of the CDR3 is TGCGCCAGCAGCCAGGGACTAGCGGGGGATGTGGAGACCCAGTACTTC. Translation: CASSQGLAGDVETQYF. This chain uses TRBV4-3 with TRBJ2-5; the match to TRBD2 covers 14 bases. V lost 3 bases, J lost 5 bases, and 5 bases stayed unmatched. CDR1 and CDR2 (germline): LGHNA, YSLEER. This CDR3 has 16 residues.

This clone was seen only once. CDR3 nucleotides: TGTGCCAGCAGTTACGACTGGTTAATTGGTGAGACCCAGTACTTC. Translated: CASSYDWLIGETQYF. The V gene is TRBV6-6, the J gene TRBJ2-5; D is unresolved. This CDR3 has 15 amino acids. V dropped 2 bases and J dropped 5 bases, with 15 bases sitting between them. Germline-derived CDR1 and CDR2 are MNHNY and SVGAGI (reference sequence).

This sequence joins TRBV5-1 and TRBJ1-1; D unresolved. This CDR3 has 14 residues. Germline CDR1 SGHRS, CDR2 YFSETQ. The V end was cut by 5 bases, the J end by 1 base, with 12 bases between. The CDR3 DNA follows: TGCGCCAGCAGGTCTCCAGCGAAGAACACTGAAGCTTTCTTT. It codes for CASRSPAKNTEAFF. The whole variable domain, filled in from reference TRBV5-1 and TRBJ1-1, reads KAGVTQTPRYLIKTRGQQVTLSCSPISGHRSVSWYQQTPGQGLQFLFEYFSETQRNKGNFPGRFSGRQFSNSRSEMNVSTLELGDSALYLCASRSPAKNTEAFFGQGTRLTVV.

For the CDR3, the DNA is TGTGCCAGTAGTATAGAGACAGAGAACACTGAAGCTTTCTTT. This gives the protein CASSIETENTEAFF. This rearrangement joins TRBV19 to TRBJ1-1, with D perhaps matching TRBD1 (5 bases). Deletions cut 0 bases from V and 1 base from J, with 6 bases between. The germline gives CDR1 LNHDA, CDR2 SQIVND (reference sequence). The CDR3 loop spans 14 amino acids.

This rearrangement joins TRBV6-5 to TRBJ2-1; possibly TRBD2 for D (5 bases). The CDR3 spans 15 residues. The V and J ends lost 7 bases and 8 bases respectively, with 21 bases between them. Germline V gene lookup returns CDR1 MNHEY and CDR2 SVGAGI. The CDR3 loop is CASMIRGDLWDEQFF. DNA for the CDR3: TGTGCCAGCATGATCCGGGGTGACCTATGGGATGAGCAGTTCTTC.

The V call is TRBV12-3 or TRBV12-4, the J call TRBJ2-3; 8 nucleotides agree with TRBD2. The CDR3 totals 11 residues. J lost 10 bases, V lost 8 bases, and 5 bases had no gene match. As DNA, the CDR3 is TGTGCCAGCGGCTATAGCGGGGCGCAGTATTTT. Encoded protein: CASGYSGAQYF.

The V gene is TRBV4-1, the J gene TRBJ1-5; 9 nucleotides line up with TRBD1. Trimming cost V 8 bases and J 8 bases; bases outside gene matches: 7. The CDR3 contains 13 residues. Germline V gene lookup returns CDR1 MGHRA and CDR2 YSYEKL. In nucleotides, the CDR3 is TGCGCCAGCGCCCGGACAGGGGACGAGCCCCAGCATTTT. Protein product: CASARTGDEPQHF.

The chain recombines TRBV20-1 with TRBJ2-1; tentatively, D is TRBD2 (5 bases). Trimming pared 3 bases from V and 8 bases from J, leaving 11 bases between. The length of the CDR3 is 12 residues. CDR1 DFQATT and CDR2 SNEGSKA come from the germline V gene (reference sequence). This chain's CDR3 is CSASDAGDEQFF. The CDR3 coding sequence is TGCAGTGCTAGTGACGCCGGGGATGAGCAGTTCTTC.

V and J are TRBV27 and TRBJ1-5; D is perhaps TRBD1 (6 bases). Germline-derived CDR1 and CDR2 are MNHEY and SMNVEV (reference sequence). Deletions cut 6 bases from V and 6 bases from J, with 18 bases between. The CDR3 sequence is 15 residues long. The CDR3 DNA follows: TGTGCCAGCAGAGGATGGGGGCAGGAGCGTCAGCCCCAGCATTTT. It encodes CASRGWGQERQPQHF.

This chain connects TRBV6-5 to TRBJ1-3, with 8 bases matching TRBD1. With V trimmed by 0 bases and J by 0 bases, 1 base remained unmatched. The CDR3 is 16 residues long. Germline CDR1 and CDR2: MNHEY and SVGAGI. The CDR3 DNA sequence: TGTGCCAGCAGTTACTCGGGACAGGCCTCTGGAAACACCATATATTTT. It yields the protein CASSYSGQASGNTIYF.

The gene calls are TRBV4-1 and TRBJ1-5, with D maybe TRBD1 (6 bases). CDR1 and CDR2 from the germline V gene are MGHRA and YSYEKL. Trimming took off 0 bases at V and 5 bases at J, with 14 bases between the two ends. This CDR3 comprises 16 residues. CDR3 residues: CASSQEAGQGYQPQHF. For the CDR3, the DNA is TGCGCCAGCAGCCAAGAGGCAGGGCAGGGGTATCAGCCCCAGCATTTT.

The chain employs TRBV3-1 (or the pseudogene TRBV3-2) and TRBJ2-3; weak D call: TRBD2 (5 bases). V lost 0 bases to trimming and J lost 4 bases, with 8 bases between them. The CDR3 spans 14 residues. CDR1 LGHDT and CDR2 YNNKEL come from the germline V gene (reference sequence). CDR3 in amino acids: CASSQEPGSDTQYF. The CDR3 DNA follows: TGTGCCAGCAGCCAAGAGCCGGGGTCAGATACGCAGTATTTT.

The DNA for the CDR3 is TGTGCCAGCAGCTTCTCGGCAGGAACTGAAGCTTTCTTT. Its translation is CASSFSAGTEAFF. This chain connects TRBV11-2 to TRBJ1-1; D is ambiguous. The CDR3 is made up of 13 amino acids. Germline CDR1 and CDR2: SGHAT and FQNNGV. The ends were cut back, 3 bases at V and 5 bases at J, with 10 bases in the middle. Full variable domain (missing parts from reference TRBV11-2 and TRBJ1-1): EAGVAQSPRYKIIEKRQSVAFWCNPISGHATLYWYQQILGQGPKLLIQFQNNGVVDDSQLPKDRFSAERLKGVDSTLKIQPAKLEDSAVYLCASSFSAGTEAFFGQGTRLTVV.

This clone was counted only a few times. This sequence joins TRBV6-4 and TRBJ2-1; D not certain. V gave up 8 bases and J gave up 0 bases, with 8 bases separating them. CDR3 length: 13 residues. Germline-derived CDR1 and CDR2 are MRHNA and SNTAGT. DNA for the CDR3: TGTGCCAGCGCGATAAACTCCTACAATGAGCAGTTCTTC. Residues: CASAINSYNEQFF.

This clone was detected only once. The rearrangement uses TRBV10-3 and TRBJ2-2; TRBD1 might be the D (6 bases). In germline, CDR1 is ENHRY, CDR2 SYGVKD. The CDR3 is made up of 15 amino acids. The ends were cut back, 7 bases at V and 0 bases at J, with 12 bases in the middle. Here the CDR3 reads CAINDGQSNTGELFF. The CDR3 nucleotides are TGTGCCATCAACGACGGACAGTCGAACACCGGGGAGCTGTTTTTT.

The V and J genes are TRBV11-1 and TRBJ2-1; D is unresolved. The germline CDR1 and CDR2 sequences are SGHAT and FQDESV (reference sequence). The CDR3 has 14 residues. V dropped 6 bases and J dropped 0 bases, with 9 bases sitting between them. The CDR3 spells CASSRKSSYNEQFF. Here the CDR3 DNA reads TGTGCCAGCAGTCGAAAGAGCTCCTACAATGAGCAGTTCTTC. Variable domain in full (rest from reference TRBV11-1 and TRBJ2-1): EAEVAQSPRYKITEKSQAVAFWCDPISGHATLYWYRQILGQGPELLVQFQDESVVDDSQLPKDRFSAERLKGVDSTLKIQPAELGDSAMYLCASSRKSSYNEQFFGPGTRLTVL.

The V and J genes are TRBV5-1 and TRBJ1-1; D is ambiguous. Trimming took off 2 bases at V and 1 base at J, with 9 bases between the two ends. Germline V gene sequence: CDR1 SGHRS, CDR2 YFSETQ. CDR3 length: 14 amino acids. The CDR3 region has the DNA TGCGCCAGCAGCTTCCTTCCAGGGAACACTGAAGCTTTCTTT. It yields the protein CASSFLPGNTEAFF.

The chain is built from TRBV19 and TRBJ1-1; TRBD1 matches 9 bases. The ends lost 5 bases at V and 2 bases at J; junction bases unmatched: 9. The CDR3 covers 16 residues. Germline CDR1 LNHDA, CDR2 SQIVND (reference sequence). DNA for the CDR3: TGTGCCAGTAGTCTCCGGCCGGGACAGGGTAACACTGAAGCTTTCTTT. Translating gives CASSLRPGQGNTEAFF.

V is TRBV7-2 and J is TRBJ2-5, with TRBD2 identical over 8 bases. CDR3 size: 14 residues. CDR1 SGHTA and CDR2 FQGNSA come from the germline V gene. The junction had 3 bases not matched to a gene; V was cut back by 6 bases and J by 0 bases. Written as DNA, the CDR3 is TGTGCCAGCAGACTAGCGGCGTACCAAGAGACCCAGTACTTC. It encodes CASRLAAYQETQYF.

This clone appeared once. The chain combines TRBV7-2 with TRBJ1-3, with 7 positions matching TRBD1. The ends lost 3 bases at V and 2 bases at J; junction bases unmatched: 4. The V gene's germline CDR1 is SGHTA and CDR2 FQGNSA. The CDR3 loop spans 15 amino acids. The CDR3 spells CASSFDRVAGNTIYF. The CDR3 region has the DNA TGTGCCAGCAGCTTCGACAGGGTAGCTGGAAACACCATATATTTT.

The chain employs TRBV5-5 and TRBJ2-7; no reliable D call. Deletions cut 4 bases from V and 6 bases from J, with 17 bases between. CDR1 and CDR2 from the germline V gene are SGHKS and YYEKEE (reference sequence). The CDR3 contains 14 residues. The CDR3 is CASSPGHLGREQYF. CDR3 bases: TGTGCCAGCAGCCCTGGCCACTTGGGCCGCGAGCAGTACTTC.

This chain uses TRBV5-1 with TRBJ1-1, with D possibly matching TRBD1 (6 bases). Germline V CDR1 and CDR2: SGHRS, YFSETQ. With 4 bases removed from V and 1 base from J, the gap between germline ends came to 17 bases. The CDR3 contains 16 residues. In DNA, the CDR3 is TGCGCCAGCAGCGTTGGTCCGGGACAACGGAACACTGAAGCTTTCTTT. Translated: CASSVGPGQRNTEAFF.

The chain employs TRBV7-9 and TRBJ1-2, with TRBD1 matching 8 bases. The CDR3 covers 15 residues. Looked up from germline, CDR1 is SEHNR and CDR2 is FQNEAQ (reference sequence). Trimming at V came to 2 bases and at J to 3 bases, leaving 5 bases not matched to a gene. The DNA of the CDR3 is TGTGCCAGCAGCTTATCAGGGGGCCTCGACTATGGCTACACCTTC. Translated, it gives CASSLSGGLDYGYTF.

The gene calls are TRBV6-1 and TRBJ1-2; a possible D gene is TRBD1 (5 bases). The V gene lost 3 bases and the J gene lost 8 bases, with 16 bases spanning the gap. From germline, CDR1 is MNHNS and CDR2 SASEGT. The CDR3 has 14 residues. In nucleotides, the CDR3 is TGTGCCAGCAGTGAGACCCAGGGAAAGGCGGGCTACACCTTC. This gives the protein CASSETQGKAGYTF.

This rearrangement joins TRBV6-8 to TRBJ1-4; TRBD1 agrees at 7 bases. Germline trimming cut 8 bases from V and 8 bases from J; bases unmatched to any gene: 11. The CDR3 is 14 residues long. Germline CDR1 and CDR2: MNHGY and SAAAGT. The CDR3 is CASPTTGAGEKLFF. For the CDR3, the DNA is TGTGCCAGCCCGACCACAGGGGCAGGCGAAAAACTGTTTTTT.

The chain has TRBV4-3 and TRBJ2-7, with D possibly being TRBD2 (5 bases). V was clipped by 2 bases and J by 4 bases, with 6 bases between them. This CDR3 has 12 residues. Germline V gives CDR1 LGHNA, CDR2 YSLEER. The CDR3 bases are TGCGCCAGCAGCCAAACGGGGTACGAGCAGTACTTC. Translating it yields CASSQTGYEQYF.

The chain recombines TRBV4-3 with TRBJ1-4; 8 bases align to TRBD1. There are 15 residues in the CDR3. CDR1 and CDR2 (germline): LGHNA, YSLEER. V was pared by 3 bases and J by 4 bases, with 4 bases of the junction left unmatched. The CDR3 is CASSQHRGDNEKLFF. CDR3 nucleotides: TGCGCCAGCAGCCAGCACAGGGGGGATAATGAAAAACTGTTTTTT.

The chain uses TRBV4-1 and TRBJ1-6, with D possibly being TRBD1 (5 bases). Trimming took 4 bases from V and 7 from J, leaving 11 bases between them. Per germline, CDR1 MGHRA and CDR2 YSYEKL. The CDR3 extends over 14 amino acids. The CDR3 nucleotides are TGCGCCAGCAGCCGACGGCAGGGAAATTCACCCCTCCACTTT. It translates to CASSRRQGNSPLHF.

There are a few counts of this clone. This chain's CDR3 is CASSSTTTAPRGDEQYF. In DNA, the CDR3 is TGTGCCAGCAGCTCAACCACCACAGCTCCACGGGGGGACGAGCAGTACTTC. This rearrangement joins TRBV13 to TRBJ2-7, with TRBD2 matching over 7 bases. The ends lost 4 bases at V and 5 bases at J; junction bases unmatched: 17. CDR1 and CDR2 from the germline V gene are PRHDT and FYEKMQ (reference sequence). The CDR3 is made up of 17 amino acids.

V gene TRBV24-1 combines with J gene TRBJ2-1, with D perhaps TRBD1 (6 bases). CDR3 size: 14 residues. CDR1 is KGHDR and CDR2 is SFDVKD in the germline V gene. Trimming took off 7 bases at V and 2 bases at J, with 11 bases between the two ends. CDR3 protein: CATRSGQTYNEQFF. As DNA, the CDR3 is TGTGCCACCAGATCGGGACAAACCTACAATGAGCAGTTCTTC.

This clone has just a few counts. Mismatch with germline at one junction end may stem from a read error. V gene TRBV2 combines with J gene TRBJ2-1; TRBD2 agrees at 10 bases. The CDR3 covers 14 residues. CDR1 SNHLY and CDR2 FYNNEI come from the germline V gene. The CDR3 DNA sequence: TGTGACAGCAGGGCTAGCGGGAGAGGCGCAGGGCAGTTCTTC. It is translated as CDSRASGRGAGQFF.

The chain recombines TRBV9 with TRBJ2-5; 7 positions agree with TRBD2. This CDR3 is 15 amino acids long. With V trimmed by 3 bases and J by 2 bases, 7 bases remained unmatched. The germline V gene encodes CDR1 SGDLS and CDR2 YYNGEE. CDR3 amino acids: CASSGGGSGQETQYF. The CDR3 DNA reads TGTGCCAGCAGCGGGGGGGGGAGCGGGCAAGAGACCCAGTACTTC.